Following are 10 T cell receptor beta chains from one sample sequenced in a study of T cells in Graves' hyperthyroidism and ophthalmopathy. The investigators amplified TCR beta CDR3 regions from RNA transcripts. The primer set for the first-round RT-PCR of the TCR CDR3 was HTBI. MiXCR was run by TCRdb on the multiplex PCR reads, yielding one entry per CDR3 protein. In the table there are some 650,000 distinct CDR3 sequences, roughly 16% of which are singletons. The specimen was blood. The source is a middle-aged woman with Graves' ophthalmopathy.

In this sample, this clonotype turned up many times. V gene TRBV6-2 or TRBV6-3 combines with J gene TRBJ1-2, with 9 bases that match TRBD1. Germline CDR1 reads MNHEY; CDR2 reads SVGEGT. The trim removed 5 bases at V and 3 bases at J, leaving 7 bases unmatched. The CDR3 sequence is 15 residues long. CDR3 region: CASSGTGQTHYGYTF. DNA for the CDR3: TGTGCCAGCAGTGGGACAGGGCAGACCCACTATGGCTACACCTTC.

This clonotype was counted many times. The chain couples TRBV7-3 to TRBJ2-5, with 8 bases lining up with TRBD2. The CDR3 contains 17 residues. V trimming: 3 bases; J trimming: 2 bases; junction bases outside the gene matches: 11. From germline, CDR1 is SGHTA and CDR2 FQGTGA. CDR3 bases: TGTGCCAGCAGCTTGGCTCAGGGTAGCGGGATGCAAGAGACCCAGTACTTC. This sequence encodes CASSLAQGSGMQETQYF.

This clonotype occurred a few times. The chain carries TRBV29-1 and TRBJ2-2, with D hard to call. Germline V gene sequence: CDR1 SQVTM, CDR2 ANQGSEA. The CDR3 totals 12 residues. Trimming shortened V by 6 bases and J by 3 bases, and 8 bases separated the two germline ends. CDR3 loop: CSVNSYTGELFF. In DNA, the CDR3 is TGCAGCGTAAACAGCTACACCGGGGAGCTGTTTTTT.

In this sample, this clonotype turned up a few times. This chain links TRBV19 with TRBJ2-1; TRBD2 is a possible D gene (5 bases). This CDR3 has 14 residues. V was pared by 7 bases and J by 4 bases, with 14 bases between. CDR1 and CDR2 (germline): LNHDA, SQIVND (reference sequence). For the CDR3, the DNA is TGTGCCAGTACCCTCGGGGTGTCTTACAATGAGCAGTTCTTC. Its protein is CASTLGVSYNEQFF.

The chain links TRBV18 to TRBJ2-1, with D possibly being TRBD1 or TRBD2 (5 bases each). V lost 2 bases to trimming and J lost 8 bases, with 13 bases between them. From germline, CDR1 is KGHSH and CDR2 LQKENI. This CDR3 spans 14 amino acids. CDR3 in amino acids: CASSPGGGGDEQFF. Here the CDR3 DNA reads TGTGCCAGCTCACCAGGCGGTGGGGGAGATGAGCAGTTCTTC.

This clonotype was picked up many times. This chain uses TRBV18 with TRBJ2-7; no clear D gene. There are 16 residues in the CDR3. Germline CDR1 KGHSH, CDR2 LQKENI. Trimming shortened V by 3 bases and J by 0 bases, and 15 bases separated the two germline ends. The CDR3 coding sequence is TGTGCCAGCTCACCCCCCGGGCTCAGGAGCTCCTACGAGCAGTACTTC. Translated: CASSPPGLRSSYEQYF.

This clonotype was counted only a few times. The rearrangement joins TRBV5-1 to TRBJ1-2; D possibly corresponds to TRBD1 (5 bases). Deletions cut 1 base from V and 8 bases from J, with 15 bases between. The CDR3 is 14 amino acids. Germline V lookup: CDR1 SGHRS, CDR2 YFSETQ. The CDR3 nucleotides read TGCGCCAGCAGCTTGTCTCACCCACAGGAAGGCTACACCTTC. Translation gives CASSLSHPQEGYTF.

This clonotype was detected only a few times. V is TRBV20-1 and J is TRBJ2-1; D is perhaps TRBD1 or TRBD2 (5 bases each). The V end lost 5 bases, the J end lost 9 bases, and 23 bases lay between the germline ends. The length of the CDR3 is 15 residues. The germline V gene encodes CDR1 DFQATT and CDR2 SNEGSKA (reference sequence). For the CDR3, the DNA is TGCAGTGCTCCCCAGTCGGGACGGTCCCTCGGTGAGCAGTTCTTC. Encoded protein: CSAPQSGRSLGEQFF.

This clonotype has a handful of counts. The CDR3 nucleotides read TGTGCCAGCAGCCAATACGGGACAGCAAATGAAGCTTTCTTT. Protein sequence: CASSQYGTANEAFF. The J gene is TRBJ1-1, the V gene TRBV7-3; 7 nucleotides agree with TRBD1. The J segment lost 7 bases and the V segment lost 5 bases, leaving 10 bases of the junction unmatched. Germline CDR1 reads SGHTA; CDR2 reads FQGTGA. This CDR3 has 14 amino acids.

In this sample, this clonotype turned up many times. V gene TRBV11-2 combines with J gene TRBJ2-5; D possibly corresponds to TRBD1 (6 bases). Trimming cost V 4 bases and J 1 base, with 16 bases left between them. The V gene's germline CDR1 is SGHAT and CDR2 FQNNGV. The CDR3 sequence is 16 residues long. For the CDR3, the DNA is TGTGCCAGCAGCTCCCCAGGGGCAGGACCCCAAGAGACCCAGTACTTC. Its protein is CASSSPGAGPQETQYF.